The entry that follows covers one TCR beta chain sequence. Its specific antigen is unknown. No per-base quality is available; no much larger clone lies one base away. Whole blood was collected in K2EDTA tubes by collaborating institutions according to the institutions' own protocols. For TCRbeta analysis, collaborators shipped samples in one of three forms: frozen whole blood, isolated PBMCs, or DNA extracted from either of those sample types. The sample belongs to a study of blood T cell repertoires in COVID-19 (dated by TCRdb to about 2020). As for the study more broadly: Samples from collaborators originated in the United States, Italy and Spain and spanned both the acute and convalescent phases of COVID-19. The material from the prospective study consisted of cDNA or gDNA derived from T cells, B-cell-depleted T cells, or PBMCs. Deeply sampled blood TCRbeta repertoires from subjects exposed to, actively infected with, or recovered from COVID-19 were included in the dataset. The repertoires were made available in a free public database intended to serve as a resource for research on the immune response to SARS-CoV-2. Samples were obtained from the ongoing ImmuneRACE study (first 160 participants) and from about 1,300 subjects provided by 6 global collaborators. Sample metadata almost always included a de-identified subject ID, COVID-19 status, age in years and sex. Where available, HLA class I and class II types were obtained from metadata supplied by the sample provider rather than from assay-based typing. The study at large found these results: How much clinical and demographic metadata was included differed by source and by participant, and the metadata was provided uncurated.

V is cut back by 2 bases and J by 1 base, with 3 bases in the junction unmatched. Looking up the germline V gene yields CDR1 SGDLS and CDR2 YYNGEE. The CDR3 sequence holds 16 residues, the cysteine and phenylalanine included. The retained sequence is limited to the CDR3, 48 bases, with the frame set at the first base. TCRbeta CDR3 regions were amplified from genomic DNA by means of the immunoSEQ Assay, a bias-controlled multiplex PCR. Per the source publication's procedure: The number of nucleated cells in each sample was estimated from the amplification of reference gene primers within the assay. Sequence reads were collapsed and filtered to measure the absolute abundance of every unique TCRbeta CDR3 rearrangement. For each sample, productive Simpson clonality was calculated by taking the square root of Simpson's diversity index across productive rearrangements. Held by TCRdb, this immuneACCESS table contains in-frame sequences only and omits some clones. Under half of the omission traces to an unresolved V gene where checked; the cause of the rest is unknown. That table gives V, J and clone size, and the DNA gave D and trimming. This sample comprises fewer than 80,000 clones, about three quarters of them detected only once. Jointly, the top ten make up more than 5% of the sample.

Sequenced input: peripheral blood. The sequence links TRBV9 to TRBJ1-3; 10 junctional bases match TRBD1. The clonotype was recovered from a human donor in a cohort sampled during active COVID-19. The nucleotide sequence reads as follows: TGTGCCAGCAGCGTCGGGACAGGGGAGTCTGGAAACACCATATATTTT. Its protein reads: CASSVGTGESGNTIYF. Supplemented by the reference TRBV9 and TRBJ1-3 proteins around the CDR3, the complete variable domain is DSGVTQTPKHLITATGQRVTLRCSPRSGDLSVYWYQQSLDQGLQFLIQYYNGEERAKGNILERFSAQQFPDLHSELNLSSLELGDSALYFCASSVGTGESGNTIYFGEGSWLTVV.